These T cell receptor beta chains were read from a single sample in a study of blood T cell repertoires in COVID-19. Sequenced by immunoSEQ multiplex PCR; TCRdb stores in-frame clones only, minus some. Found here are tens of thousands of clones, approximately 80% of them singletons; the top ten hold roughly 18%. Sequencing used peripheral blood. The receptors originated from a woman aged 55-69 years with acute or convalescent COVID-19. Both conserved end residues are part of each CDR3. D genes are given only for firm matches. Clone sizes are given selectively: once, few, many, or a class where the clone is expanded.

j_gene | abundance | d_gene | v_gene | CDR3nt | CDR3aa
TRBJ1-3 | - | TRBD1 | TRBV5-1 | TGCGCCAGCAGCTTGGACGCACAGGGGGCGTATGGAAACACCATATATTTT | CASSLDAQGAYGNTIYF
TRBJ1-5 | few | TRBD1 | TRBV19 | TGTGCCAGTAGCAATACCGGGACAGGGAATTGGGAGGATCAGCCCCAGCATTTT | CASSNTGTGNWEDQPQHF
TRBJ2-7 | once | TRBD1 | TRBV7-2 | TGTGCCAGCAGCAAAGACGGGACAGGGGGCTGGTACGAGCAGTACTTC | CASSKDGTGGWYEQYF
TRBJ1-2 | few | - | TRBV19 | TGTGCCAGCCACGAGCGGGGGGAAGGCTACACCTTC | CASHERGEGYTF
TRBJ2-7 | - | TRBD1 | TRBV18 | TGTGCCAGCTCACAGGGACAGGGAGTATCCTACGAGCAGTACTTC | CASSQGQGVSYEQYF
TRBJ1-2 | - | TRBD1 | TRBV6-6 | TGTGCCAGCAGTCCAACCCACGGGACAGGGGGGATCTATGGCTACACCTTC | CASSPTHGTGGIYGYTF
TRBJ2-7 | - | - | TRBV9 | TGTGCCAGCAGCGCAACAGGTACCTACGAGCAGTACTTC | CASSATGTYEQYF
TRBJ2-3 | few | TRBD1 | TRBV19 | TGTGCCAGTAGGTACGGGGACAGGGACACAGATACGCAGTATTTT | CASRYGDRDTDTQYF
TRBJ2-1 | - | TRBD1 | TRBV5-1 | TGCGCCAGCAGCCGGGACAGGGGGCACAATGAGCAGTTCTTC | CASSRDRGHNEQFF
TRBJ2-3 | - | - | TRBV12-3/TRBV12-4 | TGTGCCAGCAGACAGACAGGCTTGGATACGCAGTATTTT | CASRQTGLDTQYF
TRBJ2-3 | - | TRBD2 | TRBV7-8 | TGTGCCAGCAGCCCAAAGCGGGGGCTTTACACAGATACGCAGTATTTT | CASSPKRGLYTDTQYF
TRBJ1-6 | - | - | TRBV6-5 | TGTGCCAGCAGTTACACAGGGACGCCCTATAATTCACCCCTCCACTTT | CASSYTGTPYNSPLHF
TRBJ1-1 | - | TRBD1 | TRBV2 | TGTGCCAGCAGTGACTCAACGGGACAGGGGTTCGAAGCTTTCTTT | CASSDSTGQGFEAFF
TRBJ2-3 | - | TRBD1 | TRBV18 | TGTGCCAGCTCACCCTACGGGACAGGGTTGACAGATACGCAGTATTTT | CASSPYGTGLTDTQYF
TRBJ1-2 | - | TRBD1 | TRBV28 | TGTGCCAGCAGTTTATCTGACAGGGTCTATGGCTACACCTTC | CASSLSDRVYGYTF
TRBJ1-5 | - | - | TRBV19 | TGTGCCAGTAGCAGGGACATAAGCAATCAGCCCCAGCATTTT | CASSRDISNQPQHF
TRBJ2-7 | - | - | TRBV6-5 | TGTGCCAGCAGTTACTCGACAGCCACCTACGAGCAGTACTTC | CASSYSTATYEQYF
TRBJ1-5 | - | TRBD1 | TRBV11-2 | TGTGCCAGCAGCCCCCGGACAGGGAGGGATCAGCCCCAGCATTTT | CASSPRTGRDQPQHF
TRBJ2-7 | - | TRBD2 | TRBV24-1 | TGTGCCACCAGTGATTCTAGACGGACTAGCTACGAGCAGTACTTC | CATSDSRRTSYEQYF
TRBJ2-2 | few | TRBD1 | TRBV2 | TGTGCCAGCAGTGGACAGGGGAGGAGCACCGGGGAGCTGTTTTTT | CASSGQGRSTGELFF
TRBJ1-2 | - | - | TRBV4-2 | TGTGCCAGCAGCCAAGATCACCGCGAGTCCCCCTATGGCTACACCTTC | CASSQDHRESPYGYTF
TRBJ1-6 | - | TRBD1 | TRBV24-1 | TGTGCCACCAGGGAACCTACGGACAGGGCGAAATCACCCCTCCACTTT | CATREPTDRAKSPLHF
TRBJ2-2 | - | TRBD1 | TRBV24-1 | TGTGCCACCAGTCCTGTGGGGACAGGGAGGACCGGGGAGCTGTTTTTT | CATSPVGTGRTGELFF
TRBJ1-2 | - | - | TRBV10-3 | TGTGCCATCAGTGAGGTGAGGCCTACAAACTATGGCTACACCTTC | CAISEVRPTNYGYTF
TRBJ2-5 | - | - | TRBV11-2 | TGTGCCAGCAGCCGGGGCGGAGGGCAAGAGACCCAGTACTTC | CASSRGGGQETQYF
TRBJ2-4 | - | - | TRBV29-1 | TGCAGCGTTGAAGAGCAGGGAATTCAGTACTTC | CSVEEQGIQYF
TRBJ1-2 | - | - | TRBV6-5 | TGTGCCAGCAAATTGCAGGGGTGGGGCGGCTACACCTTC | CASKLQGWGGYTF
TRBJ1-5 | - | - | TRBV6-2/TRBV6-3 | TGTGCCAGCAGTTACGCGAGTCGTAGCAATCAGCCCCAGCATTTT | CASSYASRSNQPQHF
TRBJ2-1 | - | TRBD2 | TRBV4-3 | TGCGCCAGCAGCCAAGGGAGCGGGGGACAATACAATGAGCAGTTCTTC | CASSQGSGGQYNEQFF
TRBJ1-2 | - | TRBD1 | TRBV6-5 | TGTGCCAGCAGTCGACAGGGACTGGCCTATGGCTACACCTTC | CASSRQGLAYGYTF
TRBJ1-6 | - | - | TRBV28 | TGTGCCAGCAACCCCGGGGGGATGAGAGGATCACCCCTCCACTTT | CASNPGGMRGSPLHF
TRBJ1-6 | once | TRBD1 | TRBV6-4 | TGTGCCAGCAGTGACCGACAGGGACCCAATTCACCCCTCCACTTT | CASSDRQGPNSPLHF
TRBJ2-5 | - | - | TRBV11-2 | TGTGCCAGCAGCTCCTCCTCAGAGACCCAGTACTTC | CASSSSSETQYF
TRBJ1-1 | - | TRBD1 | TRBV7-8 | TGTGCCAGCAGCTTACCCTGGACAGGTGCGAAGGACACTGAAGCTTTCTTT | CASSLPWTGAKDTEAFF
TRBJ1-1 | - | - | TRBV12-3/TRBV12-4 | TGTGCCAGCAGCCGGACAAGATCCACTGAAGCTTTCTTT | CASSRTRSTEAFF
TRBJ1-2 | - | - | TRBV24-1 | TGTGCCACCAGTGATGACACGGGGTCAGTGTATGGCTACACCTTC | CATSDDTGSVYGYTF
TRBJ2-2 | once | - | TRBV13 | TGTGCCAGCAGCTTCAGGAACGGGGAGCTGTTTTTT | CASSFRNGELFF
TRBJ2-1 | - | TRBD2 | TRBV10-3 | TGTGCCATCAGCGGCCGGGGAGGGACCTACAATGAGCAGTTCTTC | CAISGRGGTYNEQFF
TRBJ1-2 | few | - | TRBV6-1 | TGTGCCAGCAGTGATTCGACAGGCTATGGCTACACCTTC | CASSDSTGYGYTF
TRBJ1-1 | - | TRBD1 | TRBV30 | TGTGCCTGGAGGGGGACAGGGGGCGAGGGCACTGAAGCTTTCTTT | CAWRGTGGEGTEAFF
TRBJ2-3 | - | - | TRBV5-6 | TGTGCCAGCAGCCCCCTCCGGGCGGGGTCTTGGGATACGCAGTATTTT | CASSPLRAGSWDTQYF
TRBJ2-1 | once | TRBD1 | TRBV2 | TGTGCCAGCAGTCCCGACAGGGGAGTATGGTTCTTC | CASSPDRGVWFF
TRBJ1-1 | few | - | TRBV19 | TGTGCCAGTGGACCGAGGGAATCCCCTGAAGCTTTCTTT | CASGPRESPEAFF
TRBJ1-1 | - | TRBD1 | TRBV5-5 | TGTGCCAGCACCCCAACAAACCCGGGACAGGGGAACACTGAAGCTTTCTTT | CASTPTNPGQGNTEAFF